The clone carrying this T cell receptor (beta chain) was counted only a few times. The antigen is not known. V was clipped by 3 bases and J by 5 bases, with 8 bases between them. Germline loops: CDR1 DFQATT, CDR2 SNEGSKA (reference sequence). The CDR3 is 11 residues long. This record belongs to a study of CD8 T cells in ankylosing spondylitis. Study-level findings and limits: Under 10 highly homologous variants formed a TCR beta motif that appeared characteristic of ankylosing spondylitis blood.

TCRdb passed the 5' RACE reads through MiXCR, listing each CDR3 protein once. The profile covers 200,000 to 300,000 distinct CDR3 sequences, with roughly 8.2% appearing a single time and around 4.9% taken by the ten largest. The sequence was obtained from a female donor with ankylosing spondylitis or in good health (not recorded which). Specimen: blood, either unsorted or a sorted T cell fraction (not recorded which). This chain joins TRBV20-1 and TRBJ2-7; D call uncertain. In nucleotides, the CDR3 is TGCAGTGCTAGGGAGTTTGACGAGCAGTACTTC. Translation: CSAREFDEQYF.